Listed below are T cell receptor beta chains from one sample, sequenced in a study of T-cell memory formation after mild COVID-19. MiXCR, applied by TCRdb to the 5' RACE reads, yields one record per CDR3 protein. The sample lists approximately 60,000 distinct CDR3 sequences; about a tenth were seen once. Material for sequencing was PBMCs or a T cell subset sorted from them (not recorded which). These receptors all come from a man aged 18 to 30 who had mild COVID-19 (a few samples of this study predate the infection). Cell type and time point are not known. The CDR3 runs from the conserved cysteine through the conserved F or W. The D gene is left open where the match is weak. Not every row has a clone size; where given, it reads once, few, many or a size class.

j_call: TRBJ1-2; clone_size: NA; d_call: NA; v_call: TRBV19; cdr3_aa: CASIKAGGDYGYTF; cdr3_nt: TGTGCCAGTATAAAAGCCGGCGGGGACTATGGCTACACCTTC
j_call: TRBJ2-3; clone_size: few; d_call: TRBD2; v_call: TRBV7-8; cdr3_aa: CASSLDSGVSTDTQYF; cdr3_nt: TGTGCCAGCAGCTTAGATAGCGGGGTTAGCACAGATACGCAGTATTTT
j_call: TRBJ1-1; clone_size: NA; d_call: NA; v_call: TRBV27; cdr3_aa: CASSLQGITEAFF; cdr3_nt: TGTGCCAGCAGTTTACAGGGTATTACTGAAGCTTTCTTT
j_call: TRBJ1-3; clone_size: many; d_call: NA; v_call: TRBV6-5; cdr3_aa: CASSYDGNSGNTIYF; cdr3_nt: TGTGCCAGCAGTTACGACGGGAACTCTGGAAACACCATATATTTT
j_call: TRBJ2-3; clone_size: many; d_call: NA; v_call: TRBV9; cdr3_aa: CASSVMTDTQYF; cdr3_nt: TGTGCCAGCAGCGTAATGACAGATACGCAGTATTTT
j_call: TRBJ2-1; clone_size: many; d_call: TRBD2; v_call: TRBV28; cdr3_aa: CASSRWGGSNEQFF; cdr3_nt: TGTGCCAGCAGTCGTTGGGGGGGGAGCAATGAGCAGTTCTTC
j_call: TRBJ2-3; clone_size: few; d_call: NA; v_call: TRBV7-6; cdr3_aa: CASSSGGRYPDTQYF; cdr3_nt: TGTGCCAGCAGTTCGGGGGGCAGATACCCAGATACGCAGTATTTT
j_call: TRBJ1-2; clone_size: NA; d_call: NA; v_call: TRBV5-6; cdr3_aa: CASSLEPGAYGYTF; cdr3_nt: TGTGCCAGCAGCTTGGAGCCGGGGGCCTATGGCTACACCTTC
j_call: TRBJ2-3; clone_size: few; d_call: NA; v_call: TRBV27; cdr3_aa: CASTEVGTDTQYF; cdr3_nt: TGTGCCAGCACCGAGGTGGGCACAGATACGCAGTATTTT
j_call: TRBJ2-1; clone_size: few; d_call: TRBD2; v_call: TRBV24-1; cdr3_aa: CATSDAGGRDNEQFF; cdr3_nt: TGTGCCACCAGTGACGCGGGGGGGCGGGACAATGAGCAGTTCTTC
j_call: TRBJ1-4; clone_size: few; d_call: NA; v_call: TRBV6-6; cdr3_aa: CASSYRVKDEKLFF; cdr3_nt: TGTGCCAGCAGTTACCGGGTTAAGGATGAAAAACTGTTTTTT
j_call: TRBJ1-1; clone_size: few; d_call: NA; v_call: TRBV29-1; cdr3_aa: CSVVRGAEDTEAFF; cdr3_nt: TGCAGCGTTGTCCGGGGAGCGGAGGACACTGAAGCTTTCTTT
j_call: TRBJ1-1; clone_size: many; d_call: NA; v_call: TRBV7-2; cdr3_aa: CASSLRRNTEAFF; cdr3_nt: TGTGCCAGCAGCTTGCGGAGGAACACTGAAGCTTTCTTT
j_call: TRBJ2-2; clone_size: many; d_call: NA; v_call: TRBV12-3/TRBV12-4; cdr3_aa: CASSQDTFTTGELFF; cdr3_nt: TGTGCCAGCAGCCAAGACACCTTTACCACCGGGGAGCTGTTTTTT
j_call: TRBJ2-3; clone_size: few; d_call: TRBD2; v_call: TRBV29-1; cdr3_aa: CSVGGLAGVTDTQYF; cdr3_nt: TGCAGCGTTGGTGGACTAGCGGGGGTCACAGATACGCAGTATTTT
j_call: TRBJ1-3; clone_size: NA; d_call: NA; v_call: TRBV9; cdr3_aa: CASSPQIESSGNTIYF; cdr3_nt: TGTGCCAGCAGCCCCCAGATAGAGAGCTCTGGAAACACCATATATTTT
j_call: TRBJ1-1; clone_size: few; d_call: NA; v_call: TRBV6-5; cdr3_aa: CASSPREFNTEAFF; cdr3_nt: TGTGCCAGCAGCCCTAGGGAATTCAACACTGAAGCTTTCTTT
j_call: TRBJ2-5; clone_size: few; d_call: NA; v_call: TRBV6-2/TRBV6-3; cdr3_aa: CASSYGFRAETQYF; cdr3_nt: TGTGCCAGCAGTTACGGTTTTAGGGCGGAGACCCAGTACTTC
j_call: TRBJ2-2; clone_size: NA; d_call: NA; v_call: TRBV30; cdr3_aa: CAWTQGANTGELFF; cdr3_nt: TGTGCCTGGACCCAGGGTGCGAACACCGGGGAGCTGTTTTTT
j_call: TRBJ2-3; clone_size: few; d_call: TRBD1; v_call: TRBV12-3/TRBV12-4; cdr3_aa: CASSSEQGAGDTQYF; cdr3_nt: TGTGCCAGCAGTTCTGAACAGGGGGCGGGAGATACGCAGTATTTT
j_call: TRBJ2-7; clone_size: NA; d_call: NA; v_call: TRBV6-1; cdr3_aa: CASSEGLAGYREQYF; cdr3_nt: TGTGCCAGCAGTGAAGGCCTGGCAGGGTACCGCGAGCAGTACTTC
j_call: TRBJ1-2; clone_size: few; d_call: NA; v_call: TRBV7-6; cdr3_aa: CASSLGQLYGYTF; cdr3_nt: TGTGCCAGCAGCTTAGGACAACTCTATGGCTACACCTTC
j_call: TRBJ2-3; clone_size: NA; d_call: NA; v_call: TRBV6-2/TRBV6-3; cdr3_aa: CASRRPPRTQYF; cdr3_nt: TGTGCCAGCAGGCGGCCCCCGCGGACGCAGTATTTT
j_call: TRBJ2-3; clone_size: NA; d_call: TRBD2; v_call: TRBV5-6; cdr3_aa: CASSLTAGGGSDTQYF; cdr3_nt: TGTGCCAGCAGCTTGACGGCGGGGGGCGGCTCAGATACGCAGTATTTT
j_call: TRBJ1-4; clone_size: NA; d_call: NA; v_call: TRBV20-1; cdr3_aa: CSATTGNNEKLFF; cdr3_nt: TGCAGTGCTACTACAGGGAATAATGAAAAACTGTTTTTT
j_call: TRBJ2-1; clone_size: few; d_call: NA; v_call: TRBV27; cdr3_aa: CASSRGGIGDNEQFF; cdr3_nt: TGTGCCAGCAGCCGGGGCGGAATTGGCGACAATGAGCAGTTCTTC